This T cell receptor beta chain stems from a study of breast tumors, draining lymph nodes, adjacent tissues. Study outcomes and limitations: Tumor TCR diversity was below lymph nodes but above nontumor tissue.

Samples came from axillary lymph nodes draining the breast cancer. TCRdb analysed the multiplex PCR reads with MiXCR anew, one entry per CDR3 protein. In the table there are 290,000 or so distinct CDR3 sequences, roughly 31% of which are singletons. Notes on this clonotype: Its antigen is as yet unknown.

V was shortened by 6 bases and J by 2 bases, with 14 bases between the two germline ends. The CDR3 sequence is 15 residues long. V usage is TRBV12-3 or TRBV12-4 and J usage is TRBJ2-1, with D unresolved. The clonotype originates from a female donor with breast cancer. Some clones in this sample may be carry-over from other donors' samples. The source material was axillary lymph node tissue. CDR3 sequence (DNA): TGTGCCAGCAGCTTTCACCCCGGACCCTACAATGAGCAGTTCTTC. Its translation: CASSFHPGPYNEQFF.